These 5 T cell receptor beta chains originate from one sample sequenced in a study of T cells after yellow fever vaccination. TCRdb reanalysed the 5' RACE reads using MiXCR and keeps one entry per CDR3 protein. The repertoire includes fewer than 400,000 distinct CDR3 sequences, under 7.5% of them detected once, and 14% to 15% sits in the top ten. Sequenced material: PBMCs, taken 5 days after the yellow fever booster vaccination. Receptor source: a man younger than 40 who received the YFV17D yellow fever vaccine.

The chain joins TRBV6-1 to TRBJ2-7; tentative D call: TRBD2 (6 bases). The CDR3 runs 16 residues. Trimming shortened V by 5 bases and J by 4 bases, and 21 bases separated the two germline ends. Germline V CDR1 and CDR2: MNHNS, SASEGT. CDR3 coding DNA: TGTGCCAGCAGTCAACAGGAGGGCTTGGGACCTTACGAGCAGTACTTC. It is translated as CASSQQEGLGPYEQYF.

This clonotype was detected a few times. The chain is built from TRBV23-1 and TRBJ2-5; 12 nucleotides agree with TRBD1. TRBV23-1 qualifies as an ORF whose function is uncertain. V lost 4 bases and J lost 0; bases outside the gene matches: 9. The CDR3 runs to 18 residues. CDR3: CASSPYPGQGAYQETQYF. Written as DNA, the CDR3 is TGCGCCAGCAGTCCATACCCGGGACAGGGGGCGTACCAAGAGACCCAGTACTTC.

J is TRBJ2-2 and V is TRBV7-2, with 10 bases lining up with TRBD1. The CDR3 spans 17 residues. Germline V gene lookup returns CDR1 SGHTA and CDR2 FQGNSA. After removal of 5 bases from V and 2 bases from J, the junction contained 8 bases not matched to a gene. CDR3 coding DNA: TGTGCCAGCAGCACCGGGACAGGGGACGGCAACACCGGGGAGCTGTTTTTT. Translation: CASSTGTGDGNTGELFF.

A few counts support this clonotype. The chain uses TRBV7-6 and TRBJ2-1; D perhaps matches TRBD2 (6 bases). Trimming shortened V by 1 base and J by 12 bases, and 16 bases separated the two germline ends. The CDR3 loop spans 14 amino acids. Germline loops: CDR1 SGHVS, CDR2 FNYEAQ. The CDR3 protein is CASSLDSRGDRQFF. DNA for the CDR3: TGTGCCAGCAGCTTAGATAGTCGCGGGGATCGGCAGTTCTTC.

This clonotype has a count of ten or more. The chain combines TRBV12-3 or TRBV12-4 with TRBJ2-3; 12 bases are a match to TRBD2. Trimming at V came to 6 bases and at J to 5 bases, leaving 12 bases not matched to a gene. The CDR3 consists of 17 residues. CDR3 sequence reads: CASSPPGLAGRGDTQYF. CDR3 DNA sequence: TGTGCCAGCAGCCCACCGGGACTAGCGGGTCGGGGAGATACGCAGTATTTT.